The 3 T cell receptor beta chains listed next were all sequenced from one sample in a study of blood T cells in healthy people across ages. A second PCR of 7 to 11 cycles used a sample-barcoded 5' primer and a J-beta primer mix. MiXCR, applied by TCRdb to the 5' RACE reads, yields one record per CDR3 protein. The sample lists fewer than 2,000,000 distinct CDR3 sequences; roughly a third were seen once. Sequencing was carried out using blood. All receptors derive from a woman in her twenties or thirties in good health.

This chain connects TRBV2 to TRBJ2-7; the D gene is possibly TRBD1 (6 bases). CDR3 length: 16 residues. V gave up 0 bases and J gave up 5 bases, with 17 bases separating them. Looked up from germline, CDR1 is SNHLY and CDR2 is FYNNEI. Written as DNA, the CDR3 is TGTGCCAGCAGTGAAGCGAGGGCGACACAGGGCCACGAGCAGTACTTC. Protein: CASSEARATQGHEQYF.

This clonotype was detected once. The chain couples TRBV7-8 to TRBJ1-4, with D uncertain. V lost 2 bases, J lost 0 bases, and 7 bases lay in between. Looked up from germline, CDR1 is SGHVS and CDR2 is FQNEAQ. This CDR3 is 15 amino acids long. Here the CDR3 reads CASSLSGATNEKLFF. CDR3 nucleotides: TGTGCCAGCAGCTTATCGGGTGCAACTAATGAAAAACTGTTTTTT.

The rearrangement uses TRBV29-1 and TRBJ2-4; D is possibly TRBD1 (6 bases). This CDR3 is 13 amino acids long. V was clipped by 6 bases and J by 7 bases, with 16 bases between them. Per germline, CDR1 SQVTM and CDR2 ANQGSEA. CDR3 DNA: TGCAGCGTACGGACAGCTGGGATGAACATTCAGTACTTC. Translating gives CSVRTAGMNIQYF.